This is a list of T cell receptor beta chains from one sample in a study of T-cell reconstitution after alpha-beta-depleted transplantation in children. Each CDR3 protein gets one entry after TCRdb re-called the PCR reads with MiXCR. The table records about 980,000 distinct CDR3 sequences, around 30% of them present only once. The sample was PBMCs, mostly from graft donor cells, taken 360 days after TCRalphabeta/CD19-depleted stem cell transplant. The receptors were gathered from a boy under two years old who had a stem cell transplant for SCID, so the T cells may come from the graft donor. CDR3s leave out the opening cysteine and the closing phenylalanine or tryptophan. The order of the fields is V gene, J gene, CDR3 protein.

V: TRBV12-3/TRBV12-4; J: TRBJ2-5; CDR3: ASREGGTIQETQY
V: TRBV7-8; J: TRBJ2-5; CDR3: ASSFRDNEGTQY
V: TRBV4-3; J: TRBJ2-1; CDR3: ASSQDPAGLTYNEQF
V: TRBV12-5; J: TRBJ1-4; CDR3: ASGRGQGPTNEKLF
V: TRBV19; J: TRBJ2-6; CDR3: ASSIKGSGANVLT
V: TRBV20-1; J: TRBJ1-4; CDR3: SASRYRGIEKLF
V: TRBV6-6; J: TRBJ2-7; CDR3: ASSPGMYYEQY
V: TRBV20-1; J: TRBJ2-7; CDR3: SARASTSGGPFAEQY
V: TRBV6-2/TRBV6-3; J: TRBJ2-1; CDR3: ASRGRGSSYNEQF
V: TRBV3-1; J: TRBJ2-7; CDR3: ASSQDLGGTSYEQY
V: TRBV10-3; J: TRBJ2-1; CDR3: AISDLRPRSSYNEQF
V: TRBV7-2; J: TRBJ1-1; CDR3: ASSANGAVSLNTEAF
V: TRBV5-1; J: TRBJ2-5; CDR3: ASSLAVEETQY
V: TRBV4-2; J: TRBJ2-7; CDR3: ASSPRPSGSYEQY
V: TRBV5-1; J: TRBJ2-5; CDR3: ASSFTGQGGRETQY
V: TRBV29-1; J: TRBJ1-2; CDR3: SVEEKANYGYT
V: TRBV3-1; J: TRBJ2-2; CDR3: ASSQRGTNTGELF
V: TRBV12-3/TRBV12-4; J: TRBJ1-6; CDR3: ASSPNRGHSPLH
V: TRBV20-1; J: TRBJ1-6; CDR3: SASFPGQGSPLH
V: TRBV6-5; J: TRBJ2-1; CDR3: ASSYQADTYNEQF
V: TRBV5-1; J: TRBJ2-3; CDR3: ASSLIGGRPADTQY
V: TRBV28; J: TRBJ2-2; CDR3: ASMLRDSTNTGELF
V: TRBV5-1; J: TRBJ2-3; CDR3: ASSSTFGGASTDTQY
V: TRBV18; J: TRBJ2-6; CDR3: ASSPPTLGIGANVLT
V: TRBV10-3; J: TRBJ2-5; CDR3: AISDGKTTLFRTQY
V: TRBV27; J: TRBJ2-2; CDR3: ASRGTGQRYTGELF
V: TRBV20-1; J: TRBJ1-5; CDR3: SAIKAGGIDQPQH
V: TRBV25-1; J: TRBJ2-1; CDR3: ASSESGTGYREQF
V: TRBV12-3/TRBV12-4; J: TRBJ2-7; CDR3: ASSLQGVSEQY
V: TRBV5-5; J: TRBJ2-2; CDR3: ASSTTAYLPNTGELF
V: TRBV13; J: TRBJ2-1; CDR3: ASSPVAINGGKHDEQF
V: TRBV20-1; J: TRBJ1-1; CDR3: SARGRTVDEAF
V: TRBV12-3/TRBV12-4; J: TRBJ2-5; CDR3: ASSRGLAEQETQY
V: TRBV5-1; J: TRBJ2-5; CDR3: ASMTGREETQY
V: TRBV24-1; J: TRBJ2-1; CDR3: ATSDLQTGNKQF
V: TRBV7-8; J: TRBJ2-7; CDR3: ASSLRSAKLAYEQY
V: TRBV12-3/TRBV12-4; J: TRBJ2-1; CDR3: ASSLVFGLLAGDGSYNEQF
V: TRBV29-1; J: TRBJ2-2; CDR3: SVAWDRLNTGELF
V: TRBV18; J: TRBJ2-3; CDR3: ASSPPQGRDTQY
V: TRBV5-1; J: TRBJ2-2; CDR3: ASSFSSGRTGELF
V: TRBV4-2; J: TRBJ2-3; CDR3: ASSPRLSPQGTDTQY
V: TRBV4-3; J: TRBJ2-7; CDR3: ASSQGNPASTYEQY
V: TRBV5-8; J: TRBJ1-1; CDR3: ASNQRGGPF
V: TRBV7-2; J: TRBJ2-5; CDR3: ASTRTSGGPQETQY
V: TRBV20-1; J: TRBJ1-1; CDR3: SARVTLGTGGGTEAF
V: TRBV4-1; J: TRBJ1-2; CDR3: ASTQGGQGVTFGYGYT
V: TRBV4-3; J: TRBJ2-3; CDR3: ASSQEGAGGSDTQY
V: TRBV7-2; J: TRBJ2-7; CDR3: ASSLGLALEVYEQY
V: TRBV20-1; J: TRBJ2-5; CDR3: SARPLGETQY
V: TRBV12-3/TRBV12-4; J: TRBJ1-2; CDR3: ASSLEDYFYGYT
V: TRBV5-1; J: TRBJ2-7; CDR3: ASSLDGTGPSEQY
V: TRBV5-5; J: TRBJ2-2; CDR3: ASNQLATGELF